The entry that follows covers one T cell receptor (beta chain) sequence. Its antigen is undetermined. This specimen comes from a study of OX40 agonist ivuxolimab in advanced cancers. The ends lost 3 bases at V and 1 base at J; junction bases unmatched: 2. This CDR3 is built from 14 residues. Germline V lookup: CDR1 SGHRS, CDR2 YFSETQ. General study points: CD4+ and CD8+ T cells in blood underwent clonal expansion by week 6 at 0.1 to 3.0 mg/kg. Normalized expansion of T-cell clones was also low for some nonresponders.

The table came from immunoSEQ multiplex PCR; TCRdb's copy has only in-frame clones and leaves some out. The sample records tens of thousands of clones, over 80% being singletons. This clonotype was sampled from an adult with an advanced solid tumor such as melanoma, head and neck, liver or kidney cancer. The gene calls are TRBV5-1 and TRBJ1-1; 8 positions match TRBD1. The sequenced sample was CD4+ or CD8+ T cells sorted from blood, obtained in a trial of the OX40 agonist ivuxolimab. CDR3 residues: CASSSQGANTEAFF. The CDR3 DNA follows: TGCGCCAGCAGCTCTCAGGGGGCGAACACTGAAGCTTTCTTT.